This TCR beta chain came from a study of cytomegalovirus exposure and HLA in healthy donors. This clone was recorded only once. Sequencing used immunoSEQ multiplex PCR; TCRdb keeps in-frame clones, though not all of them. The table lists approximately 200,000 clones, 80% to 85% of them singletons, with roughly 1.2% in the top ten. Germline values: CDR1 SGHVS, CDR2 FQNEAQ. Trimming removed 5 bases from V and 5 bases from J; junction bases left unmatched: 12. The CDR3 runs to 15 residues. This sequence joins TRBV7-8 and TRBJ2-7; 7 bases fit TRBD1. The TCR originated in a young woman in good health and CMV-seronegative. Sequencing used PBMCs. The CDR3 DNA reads TGTGCCAGCAGCCCCCCTGGGACAGTTCTCAACGAGCAGTACTTC. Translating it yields CASSPPGTVLNEQYF.